The 26 T cell receptor beta chains reported below all come from one sample, sequenced in a study of Graves' ophthalmopathy and Graves' hyperthyroidism. Researchers took RNA transcripts and amplified TCR beta CDR3 regions from them. HTBI primers served in a first-round RT-PCR, which a second-round multiplex PCR followed. TCRdb recomputed calls from the multiplex PCR reads with MiXCR, one row per CDR3 protein. This table holds roughly 1.1 million distinct CDR3 sequences, about two fifths found once. Source material: peripheral blood or thyroid tissue (not recorded which). The receptors were gathered from an adult man with Graves' hyperthyroidism.

This chain connects TRBV4-2 to TRBJ2-5; no clear D gene. This CDR3 has 15 amino acids. V was cut by 1 base and J by 2 bases, with 11 bases left in between. CDR1 is LGHNA, CDR2 YNFKEQ, per germline. CDR3 loop: CASSQGNDPQETQYF. The CDR3 DNA follows: TGTGCCAGCAGCCAAGGGAACGATCCTCAAGAGACCCAGTACTTC.

This clonotype has ten or more counts. V gene TRBV29-1 combines with J gene TRBJ1-3; the D is unclear. Between the trimmed V and J ends, which lost 1 base and 0 bases, there was a span of 19 bases. The CDR3 sequence is 18 residues long. Germline lookup yields CDR1 SQVTM and CDR2 ANQGSEA. The CDR3: CSVEVRASSESSGNTIYF. The CDR3 DNA sequence: TGCAGCGTTGAAGTTCGGGCTTCGTCAGAGAGCTCTGGAAACACCATATATTTT.

This clonotype was counted a few times. The chain joins TRBV20-1 to TRBJ2-2; 7 bases fit TRBD1. V shed 3 bases, J shed 3 bases, and the junction held 7 bases outside the gene matches. The CDR3 loop spans 15 amino acids. Germline-derived CDR1 and CDR2 are DFQATT and SNEGSKA (reference sequence). The CDR3 reads CSARDRDSHTGELFF. The CDR3 region has the DNA TGCAGTGCTAGGGATCGGGACAGTCACACCGGGGAGCTGTTTTTT.

Turning to this clonotype: A much larger clone differs by one base, so this may be a read error. The V call is TRBV9, the J call TRBJ1-1; no definite D call. Trimming cost V 0 bases and J 4 bases, with 16 bases left between them. Germline CDR1 reads SGDLS; CDR2 reads YYNGEE. This CDR3 region has 16 residues. The CDR3 nucleotides are TGTGCCAGCAGCGTAGGGTGGTGGCATCTGAGCACTGAAGCTTTCTTT. Translation gives CASSVGWWHLSTEAFF. Filled out from reference TRBV9 and TRBJ1-1, the complete variable domain reads DSGVTQTPKHLITATGQRVTLRCSPRSGDLSVYWYQQSLDQGLQFLIQYYNGEERAKGNILERFSAQQFPDLHSELNLSSLELGDSALYFCASSVGWWHLSTEAFFGQGTRLTVV.

The chain carries TRBV4-3 and TRBJ2-7; D perhaps matches TRBD2 (5 bases). Germline values: CDR1 LGHNA, CDR2 YSLEER. The V end lost 0 bases, the J end lost 2 bases, and 11 bases lay between the germline ends. The CDR3 is 15 residues long. CDR3 sequence: CASSQEFSETYEQYF. In DNA form, the CDR3 reads TGCGCCAGCAGCCAAGAGTTTAGCGAAACCTACGAGCAGTACTTC.

Remarks on this clonotype: Its ends do not fully match the called genes, so a read error is possible. The chain recombines TRBV10-3 with TRBJ2-5, with TRBD1 identical over 9 bases. The CDR3 loop spans 11 amino acids. Germline-derived CDR1 and CDR2 are ENHRY and SYGVKD. The CDR3 reads CAINGQGTPYF. CDR3 in DNA: TGTGCCATCAATGGACAGGGGACCCCGTACTTC.

This clonotype was detected many times. The rearrangement uses TRBV2 and TRBJ2-5, with TRBD2 matching 9 bases. V was pared by 3 bases and J by 3 bases, with 11 bases of the junction left unmatched. This CDR3 contains 17 residues. Germline CDR1 and CDR2: SNHLY and FYNNEI. The CDR3 nucleotides are TGTGCCAGCAGTGATAGCCTAGGACTAGCGTCGGAAGAGACCCAGTACTTC. Translated: CASSDSLGLASEETQYF.

This clonotype came up many times. The chain carries TRBV7-8 and TRBJ1-2, with 9 bases aligning to TRBD1. Unmatched junction bases numbered 12, after V lost 0 bases and J lost 4 bases. CDR1 is SGHVS and CDR2 is FQNEAQ in the germline V gene. The CDR3 spans 18 residues. CDR3 DNA: TGTGCCAGCAGCTTAGCGTCTACCGGACAGGGGTTTGGCTATGGCTACACCTTC. This gives the protein CASSLASTGQGFGYGYTF.

This clonotype came up a few times. The V and J genes are TRBV5-5 and TRBJ2-7; D not certain. This CDR3 comprises 14 residues. Germline assignment: CDR1 SGHKS and CDR2 YYEKEE (reference sequence). With 1 base removed from V and 2 bases from J, the gap between germline ends came to 10 bases. The CDR3 DNA is TGTGCCAGCAGCTTGACTGTGGATCCCTACGAGCAGTACTTC. Translating gives CASSLTVDPYEQYF.

This clonotype was detected many times. V usage is TRBV6-5 and J usage is TRBJ1-5; D is unresolved. The CDR3 loop spans 15 amino acids. Germline lookup yields CDR1 MNHEY and CDR2 SVGAGI. Between the trimmed V and J ends, which lost 0 bases and 1 base, there was a span of 7 bases. CDR3 amino acids: CASSYSQRSNQPQHF. CDR3 DNA: TGTGCCAGCAGTTACTCGCAGAGGAGCAATCAGCCCCAGCATTTT.

This clonotype has a count of ten or more. The gene calls are TRBV12-3 or TRBV12-4 and TRBJ2-7; 9 nucleotides align to TRBD1. The junction had 6 bases not matched to a gene; V was cut back by 4 bases and J by 2 bases. CDR3 size: 15 residues. This CDR3 is CASSSPGQGPYEQYF. Here the CDR3 DNA reads TGTGCCAGCAGTTCTCCGGGACAGGGTCCCTACGAGCAGTACTTC.

This clonotype was seen only a few times. J is TRBJ2-5 and V is TRBV10-2; D gene ambiguous. Germline CDR1 WSHSY, CDR2 SAAADI. CDR3 length: 14 residues. V was clipped by 1 base and J by 5 bases, with 11 bases between them. CDR3 sequence reads: CASSELGVLETQYF. The CDR3 nucleotides are TGCGCCAGCAGTGAGTTGGGTGTCCTGGAGACCCAGTACTTC.

The genes are TRBV15 and TRBJ1-4; D remains ambiguous. Germline V CDR1 and CDR2: LNHNV, YYDKDF (reference sequence). Trimming pared 1 base from V and 7 bases from J, leaving 7 bases between. The CDR3 is 13 residues long. CDR3 coding DNA: TGTGCCACCAGCAGAGGGGCAGGTGAAAAACTGTTTTTT. It specifies CATSRGAGEKLFF.

This clonotype was seen a few times. CDR3 amino acids: CSVVPPGARSGYTF. In nucleotides, the CDR3 is TGCAGCGTTGTGCCCCCAGGGGCGAGAAGCGGCTACACCTTC. This chain links TRBV29-1 with TRBJ1-2, with a weak D call TRBD1 (6 bases). Trimming removed 4 bases at V and 8 bases at J, with 20 bases between. The CDR3 extends over 14 amino acids. Germline V CDR1 and CDR2: SQVTM, ANQGSEA.

This rearrangement joins TRBV5-1 to TRBJ2-5; D is perhaps TRBD2 (5 bases). Trimming left V 5 bases short and J 5 bases short, with 10 bases between. Germline V lookup: CDR1 SGHRS, CDR2 YFSETQ. This CDR3 is 12 amino acids long. CDR3 DNA sequence: TGCGCCAGCAGTGTGACTAAGGAGACCCAGTACTTC. It specifies CASSVTKETQYF. The entire variable domain, with the rest obtained from reference TRBV5-1 and TRBJ2-5, is as follows: KAGVTQTPRYLIKTRGQQVTLSCSPISGHRSVSWYQQTPGQGLQFLFEYFSETQRNKGNFPGRFSGRQFSNSRSEMNVSTLELGDSALYLCASSVTKETQYFGPGTRLLVL.

This clonotype has ten or more counts. The chain links TRBV5-1 to TRBJ2-2, with 10 bases that match TRBD1. Germline CDR1 reads SGHRS; CDR2 reads YFSETQ. The length of the CDR3 is 15 residues. The V gene end was trimmed by 6 bases and the J gene end by 1 base; junction bases not matched to a gene: 3. CDR3 bases: TGCGCCAGCACCCGGGACAGGGGGAACACCGGGGAGCTGTTTTTT. Translating gives CASTRDRGNTGELFF.

The gene calls are TRBV7-9 and TRBJ2-7; D is possibly TRBD1 or TRBD2 (5 bases each). This CDR3 region has 14 residues. Per germline, CDR1 SEHNR and CDR2 FQNEAQ (reference sequence). Trimming removed 6 bases at V and 1 base at J, with 13 bases between. The CDR3 reads CASRTRDASYEQYF. The CDR3 DNA reads as TGTGCCAGCAGAACCCGGGACGCGTCCTACGAGCAGTACTTC. Full variable domain (remainder filled in from reference TRBV7-9 and TRBJ2-7): DTGVSQNPRHKITKRGQNVTFRCDPISEHNRLYWYRQTLGQGPEFLTYFQNEAQLEKSRLLSDRFSAERPKGSFSTLEIQRTEQGDSAMYLCASRTRDASYEQYFGPGTRLTVT.

This clonotype came up many times. V usage is TRBV5-1 and J usage is TRBJ2-2, with D uncertain. V lost 0 bases, J lost 5 bases, and 5 bases lay in between. This CDR3 is 13 amino acids long. CDR1 and CDR2 from the germline V gene are SGHRS and YFSETQ. In DNA, the CDR3 is TGCGCCAGCAGCTTGGAGGGAACCGGGGAGCTGTTTTTT. Protein sequence: CASSLEGTGELFF.

This clonotype was recorded at least ten times. V gene TRBV7-2 combines with J gene TRBJ1-1; TRBD1 might be the D (5 bases). CDR1 is SGHTA, CDR2 FQGNSA, per germline. The germline V and J ends were trimmed by 2 bases and 7 bases, with 14 bases remaining between them. This CDR3 has 14 amino acids. The CDR3: CASSLQGVQDEAFF. CDR3 in DNA: TGTGCCAGCAGCTTACAGGGTGTGCAGGATGAAGCTTTCTTT. The full variable domain, completed using reference TRBV7-2 and TRBJ1-1, is GAGVSQSPSNKVTEKGKDVELRCDPISGHTALYWYRQSLGQGLEFLIYFQGNSAPDKSGLPSDRFSAERTGGSVSTLTIQRTQQEDSAVYLCASSLQGVQDEAFFGQGTRLTVV.

Note on this clonotype: A clone one base away is much larger, so this may be a read error. This rearrangement joins TRBV5-1 to TRBJ2-2; TRBD1 agrees at 7 bases. Germline V CDR1 and CDR2: SGHRS, YFSETQ. V was pared by 5 bases and J by 4 bases, with 8 bases of the junction left unmatched. The length of the CDR3 is 15 residues. The CDR3 here is CASSWGQTSTGELFF. Here the CDR3 DNA reads TGCGCCAGCAGTTGGGGACAGACGAGCACCGGGGAGCTGTTTTTT.

This clonotype was observed many times. The chain carries TRBV27 and TRBJ1-2, with TRBD1 identical over 8 bases. This CDR3 is 15 amino acids long. Trimming at V came to 3 bases and at J to 4 bases, leaving 7 bases not matched to a gene. In germline, CDR1 is MNHEY, CDR2 SMNVEV (reference sequence). CDR3 amino acids: CASSFQGASAYGYTF. The CDR3 DNA follows: TGTGCCAGCAGTTTCCAGGGGGCCTCGGCCTATGGCTACACCTTC.

The table lists this clonotype with a count of one. A read error may be the cause here, since a much bigger clone is one base away. This chain links TRBV19 with TRBJ1-1; D remains ambiguous. Germline lookup yields CDR1 LNHDA and CDR2 SQIVND (reference sequence). The CDR3 is 14 residues long. The V gene lost 10 bases and the J gene lost 4 bases, with 19 bases spanning the gap. CDR3 region: CAISHQVFSTEAFF. CDR3 DNA sequence: TGTGCCATCAGTCATCAGGTCTTTTCCACTGAAGCTTTCTTT. Full variable domain (remainder filled in from reference TRBV19 and TRBJ1-1): DGGITQSPKYLFRKEGQNVTLSCEQNLNHDAMYWYRQDPGQGLRLIYYSQIVNDFQKGDIAEGYSVSREKKESFPLTVTSAQKNPTAFYLCAISHQVFSTEAFFGQGTRLTVV.

The sample holds a few counts of this clonotype. A read error may account for a junction end that differs from germline. This chain links TRBV7-9 with TRBJ2-2; weak D call: TRBD2 (6 bases). The CDR3 length is 16 residues. Looked up from germline, CDR1 is SEHNR and CDR2 is FQNEAQ (reference sequence). CDR3 sequence: CASSQTGVLNTGELFF. The CDR3, as DNA: TGCGCCAGCAGCCAAACGGGGGTGTTGAACACCGGGGAGCTGTTTTTT.

The V call is TRBV10-3, the J call TRBJ1-3, with D unresolved. The V end lost 7 bases, the J end lost 2 bases, and 18 bases lay between the germline ends. The length of the CDR3 is 16 residues. Germline CDR1 is ENHRY and CDR2 is SYGVKD. Here the CDR3 DNA reads TGTGCCATCATCGGAACAGAGGGATCTACTGGAAACACCATATATTTT. Translation gives CAIIGTEGSTGNTIYF.

Turning to this clonotype: Possible read error: a much larger clone is one base away. J is TRBJ1-1 and V is TRBV6-5; 8 nucleotides agree with TRBD1. Germline V CDR1 and CDR2: MNHEY, SVGAGI. The CDR3 loop spans 13 amino acids. The CDR3 sequence: CAGRDSGGAEAFF. The CDR3, as DNA: TGTGCCGGCAGGGACTCAGGGGGCGCTGAAGCTTTCTTT.

On this clonotype itself: Because the CDR3 is missing its conserved closing phenylalanine or tryptophan, this is likely a read error. The DNA is left out, because the CDR3 cannot be placed on it with certainty; the CDR3 is given as TCRdb lists it. The CDR3 here is CASKATTG. The V gene is TRBV2, the J gene TRBJ1-3; TRBD1 reflects the table's D call only, with no check against the DNA. Per the germline V gene, CDR1 is SNHLY and CDR2 is FYNNEI. The CDR3 adds up to 8 amino acids, both ends counted.